The sequence of this TCR beta chain was determined in a study of regulatory T cells in long-lasting Graves disease. Study results and caveats: Newly diagnosed disease favored TRBV20-1 and TRBJ2-1 over persistent disease.

Time point: newly diagnosed GD, antithyroid drugs for less than 3 months. PBMC-derived RNA was used for the TCR library. Roughly 8.2-milliliter peripheral blood samples went into EDTA tubes. With 5 bases removed from V and 2 bases from J, the gap between germline ends came to 13 bases. Germline CDR1 is SGHRS and CDR2 is YFSETQ. CDR3 length equals 14 residues. Sequencing libraries for TCR beta were prepared with iRepertoire HTBI primers and Arm-PCR of CDR3 regions. In the source study's methods: Some 57 TRBV and 13 to 15 TRBJ segments were identified across samples. One entry per CDR3 protein, called by TCRdb with MiXCR from the multiplex PCR reads. None of the V and J calls come from the authors' own analysis; TCRdb made them. The sample contains under 800,000 distinct CDR3 sequences, around 17% of which appear only once. This clonotype occurred a few times. The antigen remains unidentified. These data were also reused for a study on T cells in Graves' hyperthyroidism and ophthalmopathy. That work states: It was considered stable Graves' hyperthyroidism when ophthalmopathy did not progress within 18 months.

The TCR sequence derives from a woman in her 30s with Graves disease. The chain links TRBV5-1 to TRBJ2-5; D uncertain. Here the sequenced sample was peripheral blood mononuclear cells (PBMCs), taken at new diagnosis, from a patient treated with antithyroid drugs. Here the CDR3 DNA reads TGCGCCAGCAGATTTGTCCTTGGGCAAGAGACCCAGTACTTC. This gives the protein CASRFVLGQETQYF.